These 23 T cell receptor beta chains originate from one sample sequenced in a study of blood T cell repertoires in COVID-19. Profiling relied on immunoSEQ multiplex PCR, and the TCRdb table lists in-frame clones only, not all of them. The sample holds some 260,000 clones, around 84% seen once. The sequenced sample consisted of PBMCs or T cells enriched from blood (not recorded which). The source is a man aged 25-45 years with acute COVID-19.

This clone was detected only once. The rearrangement uses TRBV5-1 and TRBJ1-1; tentative D call: TRBD1 (6 bases). V lost 2 bases and J 4 bases, leaving 15 bases between the germline ends. This CDR3 comprises 15 residues. Germline V gene sequence: CDR1 SGHRS, CDR2 YFSETQ. The CDR3 spells CASSLEGGRGTEAFF. The CDR3 nucleotides are TGCGCCAGCAGCTTAGAAGGGGGACGGGGCACTGAAGCTTTCTTT.

This chain connects TRBV11-3 to TRBJ1-6, with D uncertain. CDR3 size: 15 residues. Germline V gene lookup returns CDR1 SGHNT and CDR2 YENEEA. V lost 0 bases and J 6 bases, leaving 9 bases between the germline ends. The CDR3, as DNA: TGTGCCAGCAGCTTAGATGGCCCTTTTAATTCACCCCTCCACTTT. Translation gives CASSLDGPFNSPLHF.

The chain uses TRBV28 and TRBJ1-5; 11 bases map to TRBD1. Germline loops: CDR1 MDHEN, CDR2 SYDVKM. CDR3 length: 16 residues. V lost 5 bases and J lost 5; bases outside the gene matches: 8. The CDR3 nucleotides read TGTGCCAGCAGTGTCACCGGGACAGGGGGGGATCAGCCCCAGCATTTT. Protein product: CASSVTGTGGDQPQHF.

The chain is built from TRBV27 and TRBJ1-3, with 8 bases fitting TRBD1. This CDR3 spans 15 amino acids. J lost 0 bases, V lost 5 bases, and 3 bases had no gene match. Germline loops: CDR1 MNHEY, CDR2 SMNVEV (reference sequence). CDR3 coding DNA: TGTGCCAGCAGTGCTCAGGGGGCCTCTGGAAACACCATATATTTT. This translates into CASSAQGASGNTIYF.

In its sample, this clone was seen a few times. The chain employs TRBV5-8 and TRBJ1-2; D perhaps matches TRBD1 (6 bases). The CDR3 is made up of 13 amino acids. The V gene lost 5 bases and the J gene lost 7 bases, with 15 bases spanning the gap. The germline CDR1 and CDR2 sequences are SGHTS and YDEGEE. The CDR3 region is CASSSFNRVGYTF. CDR3 bases: TGTGCCAGCAGTAGTTTCAACAGGGTTGGCTACACCTTC.

This clone was counted many times. V is TRBV9 and J is TRBJ1-1, with TRBD1 matching over 8 bases. Trimming took 3 bases from V and 4 from J; bases not matched to a gene: 2. This CDR3 has 13 amino acids. Germline CDR1 is SGDLS and CDR2 is YYNGEE. CDR3 sequence (DNA): TGTGCCAGCAGCGCCGGGACAGGCACTGAAGCTTTCTTT. It is translated as CASSAGTGTEAFF. Using reference TRBV9 and TRBJ1-1 for the parts outside the CDR3, the full variable domain is DSGVTQTPKHLITATGQRVTLRCSPRSGDLSVYWYQQSLDQGLQFLIQYYNGEERAKGNILERFSAQQFPDLHSELNLSSLELGDSALYFCASSAGTGTEAFFGQGTRLTVV.

V is TRBV30 and J is TRBJ1-3; D remains ambiguous. This CDR3 spans 11 amino acids. In germline, CDR1 is GTSNPN, CDR2 SVGIG (reference sequence). Trimming stripped 4 bases from V and 2 bases from J, with 3 bases between. CDR3 sequence (DNA): TGTGCCTGGACAGCTGGAAACACCATATATTTT. Its translation: CAWTAGNTIYF.

This clone was seen only once. This chain joins TRBV12-3 or TRBV12-4 and TRBJ1-5; TRBD1 matches 7 bases. V shed 6 bases and J 13 bases; nucleotides not matched to a gene: 9. This CDR3 comprises 12 residues. The CDR3 loop reads CASSPGTVAQHF. The CDR3 DNA follows: TGTGCCAGCAGCCCCGGGACAGTGGCTCAGCATTTT.

Comment on this clone: The same CDR3 can be traced to other DNA sequences in this sample. The chain joins TRBV29-1 to TRBJ1-5; a possible D gene is TRBD1 (6 bases). The V gene's germline CDR1 is SQVTM and CDR2 ANQGSEA. The V and J ends lost 7 bases and 1 base respectively, with 8 bases between them. This CDR3 region has 12 residues. CDR3 bases: TGCAGCGCAGGGGCCAGCAATCAGCCCCAGCATTTT. This sequence encodes CSAGASNQPQHF. Full variable domain (rest looked up from reference TRBV29-1 and TRBJ1-5): SAVISQKPSRDICQRGTSLTIQCQVDSQVTMMFWYRQQPGQSLTLIATANQGSEATYESGFVIDKFPISRPNLTFSTLTVSNMSPEDSSIYLCSAGASNQPQHFGDGTRLSIL.

The CDR3 spells CASSPKGQGAANSPLHF. CDR3 DNA sequence: TGTGCCAGCTCACCAAAAGGACAGGGGGCCGCGAATTCACCCCTCCACTTT. The gene calls are TRBV18 and TRBJ1-6; 11 bases align to TRBD1. V was pared by 2 bases and J by 7 bases, with 7 bases of the junction left unmatched. Germline V gene data show CDR1 as KGHSH and CDR2 as LQKENI. The CDR3 loop spans 17 amino acids.

V and J are TRBV5-1 and TRBJ2-3; 13 bases map to TRBD2. CDR1 SGHRS and CDR2 YFSETQ come from the germline V gene. This CDR3 region has 17 residues. V trimming: 4 bases; J trimming: 2 bases; junction bases outside the gene matches: 7. The CDR3 region has the DNA TGCGCCAGCAGCCACAGGACTAGCGGGGGCCTCACAGATACGCAGTATTTT. It specifies CASSHRTSGGLTDTQYF.

The rearrangement uses TRBV7-2 and TRBJ1-1, with D unclear. Between the trimmed V and J ends, which lost 8 bases and 4 bases, there was a span of 17 bases. There are 14 residues in the CDR3. The germline V gene encodes CDR1 SGHTA and CDR2 FQGNSA. CDR3 protein: CASAQVLSATEAFF. Here the CDR3 DNA reads TGTGCCAGCGCTCAGGTCCTCTCGGCCACTGAAGCTTTCTTT. Supplemented by reference TRBV7-2 and TRBJ1-1, the full variable domain reads GAGVSQSPSNKVTEKGKDVELRCDPISGHTALYWYRQSLGQGLEFLIYFQGNSAPDKSGLPSDRFSAERTGGSVSTLTIQRTQQEDSAVYLCASAQVLSATEAFFGQGTRLTVV.

The genes are TRBV7-2 and TRBJ1-5; no reliable D call. This CDR3 contains 14 residues. Trimming removed 3 bases from V and 6 bases from J, with 12 bases in between. The germline V gene has CDR1 SGHTA and CDR2 FQGNSA. CDR3 in DNA: TGTGCCAGCAGCTTTGTTCCGGGGTTTCAGCCCCAGCATTTT. Protein product: CASSFVPGFQPQHF.

The chain has TRBV25-1 and TRBJ1-5, with 9 nucleotides matching TRBD1. Trimming removed 7 bases from V and 0 bases from J; junction bases left unmatched: 7. This CDR3 has 16 amino acids. Germline V gene sequence: CDR1 MGHDK, CDR2 SYGVNS. Written as DNA, the CDR3 is TGTGCCAGCACCTCCTCGGGACAGGGTAGCAATCAGCCCCAGCATTTT. Encoded protein: CASTSSGQGSNQPQHF.

The rearrangement joins TRBV12-3 or TRBV12-4 to TRBJ1-5; no firm D call. This CDR3 contains 13 residues. The V gene lost 3 bases and the J gene lost 4 bases, with 7 bases spanning the gap. CDR3 bases: TGTGCCAGCAGTTTGTTAGTGAATCAGCCCCAGCATTTT. Translated: CASSLLVNQPQHF.

The chain has TRBV5-6 and TRBJ2-5; 8 bases match TRBD2. The J segment lost 1 base and the V segment lost 4 bases, leaving 3 bases of the junction unmatched. This CDR3 region has 14 residues. Germline V gene data show CDR1 as SGHDT and CDR2 as YYEEEE. The CDR3 is CASSGLAGQETQYF. The CDR3 DNA is TGTGCCAGCAGCGGGCTAGCGGGCCAAGAGACCCAGTACTTC.

The CDR3: CASSPDRGKLYEQYV. CDR3 bases: TGTGCCAGCTCACCGGACAGGGGGAAACTTTACGAGCAGTACGTC. The chain combines TRBV18 with TRBJ2-7; TRBD1 matches at 10 bases. Per the germline V gene, CDR1 is KGHSH and CDR2 is LQKENI. The CDR3 consists of 15 residues. Trimming cost V 3 bases and J 4 bases; bases outside gene matches: 6.

This clone came up a few times. The chain uses TRBV5-4 and TRBJ1-5, with a weak D call TRBD1 (5 bases). Germline V CDR1 and CDR2: SGHNT, YYREEE (reference sequence). The CDR3 runs 14 residues. Trimming left V 5 bases short and J 3 bases short, with 12 bases between. Written as DNA, the CDR3 is TGTGCCAGCAGTGTGTGGGGCCTCAATCAGCCCCAGCATTTT. Protein product: CASSVWGLNQPQHF.

The genes are TRBV18 and TRBJ1-5, with D possibly matching TRBD1 (5 bases). CDR1 and CDR2 (germline): KGHSH, LQKENI. The CDR3 totals 17 residues. V lost 6 bases and J 9 bases, leaving 27 bases between the germline ends. CDR3 nucleotide sequence: TGTGCCAGCTCGCCTCTCGCCCCCGGTCGGCGGGACCGGCCCCAGCATTTT. Its translation is CASSPLAPGRRDRPQHF.

This clone came up a few times. This sequence joins TRBV29-1 and TRBJ2-1; TRBD2 is a possible D gene (6 bases). The CDR3 has 14 residues. In germline, CDR1 is SQVTM, CDR2 ANQGSEA. The CDR3 nucleotides read TGCGGTTTCCAAGGGAGGATCGCCTACAATGAGCAGTTCTTC. Amino acid sequence: CGFQGRIAYNEQFF.

This rearrangement joins TRBV19 to TRBJ1-5, with D unclear. V was pared by 6 bases and J by 8 bases, with 11 bases between. The germline V gene has CDR1 LNHDA and CDR2 SQIVND (reference sequence). The CDR3 has 12 residues. CDR3 sequence reads: CASSLFFEPQHF. The DNA for the CDR3 is TGTGCCAGTAGCCTTTTTTTTGAGCCCCAGCATTTT.

The CDR3 DNA follows: TGTGCCAGCAGTGCTCCGCGGGACCACAATATAGGGTTGTGGACCCAGCATTTT. Translation: CASSAPRDHNIGLWTQHF. The chain carries TRBV6-1 and TRBJ1-5; weak D call: TRBD1 (5 bases). CDR3 size: 18 residues. Looked up from germline, CDR1 is MNHNS and CDR2 is SASEGT. V was clipped by 4 bases and J by 11 bases, with 30 bases between them.

The chain employs TRBV18 and TRBJ1-5, with 10 bases aligning to TRBD1. In germline, CDR1 is KGHSH, CDR2 LQKENI. Trimming cost V 2 bases and J 6 bases; bases outside gene matches: 1. The CDR3 has 14 amino acids. CDR3 nucleotides: TGTGCCAGCTCACCAGGACAGGGGGTTCAGCCCCAGCATTTT. Translated, it gives CASSPGQGVQPQHF. The whole variable domain, remainder taken from reference TRBV18 and TRBJ1-5, is NAGVMQNPRHLVRRRGQEARLRCSPMKGHSHVYWYRQLPEEGLKFMVYLQKENIIDESGMPKERFSAEFPKEGPSILRIQQVVRGDSAAYFCASSPGQGVQPQHFGDGTRLSIL.